The T cell receptor beta chain under discussion was sequenced for a study of cytomegalovirus exposure and HLA in healthy donors (dated by TCRdb to 2017 to 2019). As for the study more broadly: In an earlier analysis of roughly 500 of the donors, approximately 300 Gb of sequence data and 90 million to 130 million unique TCR beta sequences from 180 million or so T cells were reported. Approximately 330 gigabases of sequencing data and approximately 92 million unique TCR sequences made up an early release that covered under 750 HLA-typed donors. Of the approximately 400 genotyped donors, approximately 83% fell in the genetic ancestry cluster associated with self-reported Caucasian donors. The study aimed to test whether cataloging public T cell receptors could reveal signatures of past pathogen exposure. The T cell repertoires of 666 subjects were profiled by immunosequencing and related to cytomegalovirus serostatus. In addition to the first cohort of roughly 700 subjects, a separate validation cohort of 120 different subjects was used. To predict cytomegalovirus infection status, the study combined high-throughput TCR immunosequencing, statistical association of individual TCRs with disease status, and machine learning. A later analysis re-examined previously published TCR beta repertoires from 610 or so donors and added high-resolution HLA genotyping to investigate patterns of TCR occurrence. Rather than drawing on any new phenotypic data, the later analysis identified candidate immune exposures from TCR beta sequences and the way those sequences occurred across donors. An earlier analysis of 587 of the donors applied high-throughput TCR beta sequencing to assess whether each TCR beta V gene segment acted as functional or pseudogenic. Donor age, sex, ethnicity and CMV serostatus were compiled alongside the repertoire data. In a later genetic analysis, genome-wide SNP genotypes for about 55% of the roughly 670 donors were used, and that subset was treated as a discovery cohort. Every discovery cohort repertoire had been produced on one sequencing platform. Both class I and class II loci were covered by HLA typing, at four-digit resolution. Typing coverage varied by locus: about 629-630 donors for A, B, C, DRB1 and DQB1; some 520 for DQA1; more than 600 for DPA1; approximately 470 for DPB1. About five DR-DQ haplotypes were treated as single units for association and clustering because of strong linkage in the cohort. Across around 400 genotyped donors of the cohort, an average of roughly 230,000 unique TCR beta nucleotide sequences per donor were sequenced, and roughly 20% of those sequences were non-productive. Study-wide findings and limitations: The classifier was reported to diagnose cytomegalovirus status with high specificity and sensitivity in both the original cohort and the validation cohort. A few of the identified cytomegalovirus-associated TCR beta chains were confirmed in vitro to be specific for cytomegalovirus antigens. Because HLA typing was missing for some donors at each locus, association tests included only the typed subset. According to a later analysis, most CMV-associated TCR beta chains appeared to be HLA-restricted, and the HLA associations seemed to be driven largely by CMV exposure. A later analysis associated about 17,000 TCR beta sequences with specific HLA alleles at a false discovery rate of 0.05. The study listed 164 TCR beta chains as associated with cytomegalovirus. Some IMGT-functional V segments, including TRBV6-2 and TRBV6-3, could not be told apart with the 87-base-pair reads, so those segments were excluded. A cluster of highly shared sequence variants was judged likely to be a technical artifact of the sequencing pipeline. V-gene and J-gene trimming of TCR beta chains was associated with a missense DCLRE1C variant in a later genetic analysis, and the association was replicated in an independent cohort. The only immune exposure information available for the cohort was CMV serostatus. In a later analysis, TCR association rates were found to vary across HLA loci, with the most associated TCRs seen for DRB1 alleles and the fewest for HLA-C alleles. In a later analysis, HLA-associated TCR beta chains showed more clonal expansion and lower generation probabilities than non-associated chains that were equally common. Broadly in line with IMGT annotations, most TCR beta V segments showed up in productive rearrangements about 87% or about 30% of the time in an earlier analysis of some 590 of the donors. A further reported finding was that TCR beta sequences accurately predicted the HLA-A and HLA-B alleles for most subjects in the first cohort. Linkage disequilibrium might explain the correlated functional status among segregating V segments, but an unknown experimental factor could not be excluded. Several of the top co-occurrence clusters appeared to be linked to parvovirus B19, influenza, CMV and Epstein-Barr virus, according to a later analysis. Most TCR sequences were seen in very few donors, while some public TCRs were found in many individuals. According to the authors, the approach could potentially be generalized to other disease states and immunological phenotypes. According to a later genetic analysis, donors in an Asian-associated ancestry cluster had fewer N-insertions in productive TCRs than the roughly 700-donor mean. In this cohort, only TCR beta chains were sequenced, and detectable features were limited by the absence of alpha or paired-chain data. When HLA alleles, especially DR and DQ, strongly co-occurred, TCR associations were difficult to assign to individual alleles. Because counts were too low, under 20 rarely observed V segments, including chromosome 9 orphons, were left out of the earlier analysis of several hundred of the donors. Sequencing depth was assumed to be roughly uniform across donors in the presence/absence analyses, though that assumption may not hold.

The protocol used for the library was the immunoSEQ multiplex PCR assay. The multiplex PCR relied on a mix of 60 forward primers for TCR Vbeta segments and 13 reverse primers for TCR Jbeta segments. Amplification of the CDR3 region of rearranged TCR beta genes was performed with a multiplex PCR assay on genomic DNA. The Illumina HiSeq System was used to sequence the amplified TCR beta libraries as 87-base-pair reads. Under the source paper's analysis protocol: Across the 670 or so repertoires, a later analysis counted around 80 million unique TCR beta chains, some 11 million of which were shared by at least two donors. Raw reads were error-corrected and collapsed into unique sequences by a nearest-neighbor algorithm in which closely related sequences were merged to remove PCR and sequencing errors. CDR3 sequences were aligned to IMGT reference sequences to assign V, D and J gene segments. For a sequence to be retained, a match of at least six nucleotides to both a V gene segment and a J gene segment was required. A rearrangement was called productive if the CDR3 had no stop codons and remained in frame with V and J, and every other rearrangement was called non-productive. CDR3 was defined according to IMGT convention as the region running from the second conserved V-encoded cysteine to the conserved J-encoded phenylalanine. Sequences without an unambiguous match to a single V gene segment were excluded from the earlier analysis of about 600 of the donors. An earlier analysis of 500 to 700 of the donors classified V segments as functional when productive rearrangements were above 56.7% and as segregating when the standard deviation between donors was above 5%. A statistical classification framework was built to diagnose cytomegalovirus status from the catalog of TCR beta chain sequences. A later analysis assigned V and J genes by comparing TCR nucleotide sequences with IMGT/GENE-DB human TR gene sequences. In a later analysis, CDR3 sequences and most-parsimonious VDJ recombination scenarios were assigned using the TCRdist pipeline. In a later analysis, each TCR beta chain was defined by its CDR3 amino acid sequence together with its V-gene family, and reads lacking a unique V-gene family were excluded. To address suspected cross-contamination and a sequencing artifact, a later analysis removed under 600 highly shared, low-generation-probability nucleotide sequences. In a later analysis, a clonal expansion index for each public chain was calculated from normalized within-repertoire ranks of inferred template counts. A later analysis computed generation probabilities with a VDJ recombination model fitted to out-of-frame rearrangements, and checked the results against IGoR. In a later analysis, TCR-TCR, TCR-HLA and TCR-CMV co-occurrence was scored with hypergeometric tests, and a repertoire-size bias correction was applied to TCR pairs. In a later analysis, false discovery rates were estimated by permuting HLA or CMV assignments 20 times. In a later analysis, co-occurring TCRs were grouped using DBSCAN, with TCRdist sequence similarity added in when clustering inside HLA-allele-positive subsets. Repertoires with fewer than 30,000 or more than 120,000 public chains, plus five repertoires with anomalous nucleotide sharing, were excluded from co-occurrence clustering. TCRdb provides this immuneACCESS table in a form limited to in-frame rearrangements. Some clones are lacking; in checked studies, under half of them reflect an unresolved V gene, and why the rest are absent is not known. V and J calls and clone size are those listed in that table; D and trimming were worked out from the DNA. The sample table contains 150,000 or so clones; only one count was recorded for about two thirds of them. The ten largest clones capture roughly 10% of the sample.

As regards this clone: This clone's antigen is unknown. Qualities for individual bases were not recorded, and no much larger clone is one base off.

The cohort was made up of approximately 670 healthy bone marrow donors. At the time of sampling, all cohort members were nominally healthy, though unrecorded immune exposures were likely present. The donor tested CMV seropositive and was one of the 289 seropositive cohort members. Every donor gave a peripheral blood sample, and the peripheral blood mononuclear cells from that sample were used for TCR beta sequencing. The Qiagen DNeasy Blood Extraction Kit was used to extract genomic DNA from the blood cell samples. Taken from cysteine to phenylalanine, the CDR3 has 16 residues. Just CDR3 DNA is preserved here, 48 bases in frame from base 1. Trimming takes 0 bases from V and 0 bases from J, and the germline ends sit 11 bases apart. Per the germline V gene, LGHNA is the CDR1 and YNFKEQ is the CDR2.

This clonotype was obtained from a man aged 25 to 40 in good health and CMV-seropositive. The specimen sequenced was PBMCs. The chain uses TRBV4-2 and TRBJ1-1, with the D gene call left open. The DNA sequence follows: TGTGCCAGCAGCCAAGACGCAGGTAGTATGAACACTGAAGCTTTCTTT. It codes for CASSQDAGSMNTEAFF.